These 31 T cell receptor beta chains were sequenced from one sample in a study of CD8 T cells in ankylosing spondylitis. Each CDR3 protein gets one entry after TCRdb re-called the 5' RACE reads with MiXCR. The sample yields about 340,000 distinct CDR3 sequences, about 15% seen once. Sequenced material: blood, either unsorted or a sorted T cell fraction (not recorded which). The receptors were sampled from a male donor with ankylosing spondylitis or in good health (not recorded which).

This clonotype was seen a few times. The chain is built from TRBV20-1 and TRBJ2-7; a possible D gene is TRBD1 (5 bases). V shed 3 bases and J shed 5 bases, with 11 bases lying between them. CDR3 length: 12 amino acids. Germline V gives CDR1 DFQATT, CDR2 SNEGSKA (reference sequence). This CDR3 reads CSASRQGHEQYF. The CDR3 bases are TGCAGTGCTAGCCGGCAGGGCCACGAGCAGTACTTC.

V gene TRBV29-1 combines with J gene TRBJ2-7; either TRBD1 or TRBD2 may supply D (5 bases each). Germline assignment: CDR1 SQVTM and CDR2 ANQGSEA. V gave up 4 bases and J gave up 2 bases, with 12 bases separating them. This CDR3 is 13 amino acids long. CDR3 coding DNA: TGCAGCGTTGGGGGGAAGTTAGCCTACGAGCAGTACTTC. This encodes CSVGGKLAYEQYF.

The chain couples TRBV19 to TRBJ2-1, with 7 bases lining up with TRBD1. CDR3 size: 17 residues. The germline V gene has CDR1 LNHDA and CDR2 SQIVND (reference sequence). The V segment lost 6 bases and the J segment 5 bases; nucleotides outside the gene matches: 16. The CDR3 DNA sequence: TGTGCCAGTAGCTCAAACAGGGGAAGAGGTGAGAACAATGAGCAGTTCTTC. The encoded protein is CASSSNRGRGENNEQFF. Combining the CDR3 with reference TRBV19 and TRBJ2-1 gives the whole variable domain DGGITQSPKYLFRKEGQNVTLSCEQNLNHDAMYWYRQDPGQGLRLIYYSQIVNDFQKGDIAEGYSVSREKKESFPLTVTSAQKNPTAFYLCASSSNRGRGENNEQFFGPGTRLTVL.

This clonotype was detected only a few times. The V gene is TRBV19, the J gene TRBJ1-2; D is perhaps TRBD1 (5 bases). Germline V gene sequence: CDR1 LNHDA, CDR2 SQIVND (reference sequence). The CDR3 consists of 12 residues. Trimming removed 0 bases from V and 8 bases from J, with 7 bases in between. The CDR3 DNA sequence: TGTGCCAGTAGTATAGAAACAGGCGGCTACACCTTC. Protein sequence: CASSIETGGYTF.

This clonotype has only a few counts. The chain joins TRBV3-1 to TRBJ1-1; D uncertain. The CDR3 runs to 16 residues. Germline CDR1 reads LGHDT; CDR2 reads YNNKEL (reference sequence). V lost 0 bases, J lost 5 bases, and 16 bases lay in between. The CDR3 region has the DNA TGTGCCAGCAGCCAAGAGTGGCTCGGACGGGGAACTGAAGCTTTCTTT. Translating it yields CASSQEWLGRGTEAFF.

This chain uses TRBV4-1 with TRBJ2-5; a possible D gene is TRBD1 (6 bases). This CDR3 has 18 amino acids. V lost 0 bases, J lost 1 base, and 18 bases lay in between. Germline CDR1 MGHRA, CDR2 YSYEKL. DNA of the CDR3: TGCGCCAGCAGCCAAGATTTTTCCCCAGGGGTACTCCAAGAGACCCAGTACTTC. Translated: CASSQDFSPGVLQETQYF.

In this sample, this clonotype turned up many times. J is TRBJ2-7 and V is TRBV12-3 or TRBV12-4; D ambiguous. The V end lost 2 bases, the J end lost 4 bases, and 9 bases lay between the germline ends. The CDR3 is 13 residues long. This chain's CDR3 is CASSLWIQYEQYF. The CDR3 region has the DNA TGTGCCAGCAGTTTATGGATCCAGTACGAGCAGTACTTC.

The genes are TRBV10-3 and TRBJ2-1, with D tentatively TRBD2 (6 bases). CDR1 and CDR2 (germline): ENHRY, SYGVKD. V was trimmed by 2 bases and J by 9 bases, leaving 23 bases between them. This CDR3 spans 17 amino acids. This CDR3 is CAISELEGRGGGAEQFF. The DNA of the CDR3 is TGTGCCATCAGTGAGCTGGAGGGTCGGGGTGGGGGAGCTGAGCAGTTCTTC.

In its sample, this clonotype was seen a few times. This sequence joins TRBV29-1 and TRBJ1-2; 10 bases agree with TRBD1. The CDR3 contains 12 residues. V trimming: 3 bases; J trimming: 5 bases; junction bases outside the gene matches: 0. Germline loops: CDR1 SQVTM, CDR2 ANQGSEA. CDR3 region: CSVEDRGYGYTF. The CDR3 DNA sequence: TGCAGCGTTGAGGACAGGGGGTATGGCTACACCTTC. Full variable domain (remainder filled in from reference TRBV29-1 and TRBJ1-2): SAVISQKPSRDICQRGTSLTIQCQVDSQVTMMFWYRQQPGQSLTLIATANQGSEATYESGFVIDKFPISRPNLTFSTLTVSNMSPEDSSIYLCSVEDRGYGYTFGSGTRLTVV.

As DNA, the CDR3 is TGCAGTGCTAGAGATCTTGGTACAGGGAACATTCAGTACTTC. It is translated as CSARDLGTGNIQYF. The rearrangement links TRBV20-1 to TRBJ2-4; possible D gene TRBD1, 6 bases. Germline CDR1 is DFQATT and CDR2 is SNEGSKA (reference sequence). Trimming removed 0 bases from V and 7 bases from J, with 13 bases in between. This CDR3 region has 14 residues.

This clonotype was seen a few times. The chain employs TRBV29-1 and TRBJ2-6, with no clear D. CDR1 and CDR2 (germline): SQVTM, ANQGSEA. The CDR3 is 15 residues long. Deletions cut 2 bases from V and 3 bases from J, with 11 bases between. CDR3 residues: CSVENPPGGANVLTF. The CDR3 coding sequence is TGCAGCGTTGAAAACCCCCCGGGTGGGGCCAACGTCCTGACTTTC.

There are a few counts of this clonotype. J is TRBJ1-1 and V is TRBV18, with D hard to call. Germline V gene sequence: CDR1 KGHSH, CDR2 LQKENI. This CDR3 comprises 13 residues. Trimming removed 3 bases at V and 0 bases at J, with 5 bases between. The CDR3 coding sequence is TGTGCCAGCTCACCGAATCTGAACACTGAAGCTTTCTTT. Amino acids: CASSPNLNTEAFF.

The V gene is TRBV12-3 or TRBV12-4, the J gene TRBJ1-6, with D perhaps matching TRBD1 (5 bases). Trimming cost V 7 bases and J 10 bases, with 14 bases left between them. This CDR3 has 13 residues. CDR3 amino acids: CASTLQGVSPLHF. The DNA of the CDR3 is TGTGCCAGCACCCTCCAAGGGGTGTCACCCCTCCACTTT.

This chain joins TRBV5-1 and TRBJ2-7; the D gene is possibly TRBD2 (6 bases). Trimming took off 3 bases at V and 6 bases at J, with 13 bases between the two ends. CDR1 and CDR2 (germline): SGHRS, YFSETQ. This CDR3 has 13 amino acids. CDR3 coding DNA: TGCGCCAGCAGCTCCCTTGGGGGACTCGAGCAGTACTTC. Residues: CASSSLGGLEQYF.

This clonotype was seen a few times. J is TRBJ1-5 and V is TRBV20-1, with 10 bases fitting TRBD1. J lost 4 bases, V lost 6 bases, and 6 bases had no gene match. The CDR3 has 14 residues. The V gene's germline CDR1 is DFQATT and CDR2 SNEGSKA (reference sequence). CDR3 loop: CSARTGGTNQPQHF. In DNA form, the CDR3 reads TGCAGTGCCAGGACAGGGGGAACGAATCAGCCCCAGCATTTT.

This sequence joins TRBV5-1 and TRBJ2-7; TRBD1 or TRBD2 may be the D gene (5 bases each). In germline, CDR1 is SGHRS, CDR2 YFSETQ. The CDR3 totals 17 residues. Trimming removed 0 bases at V and 1 base at J, with 17 bases between. The CDR3 protein is CASSLGLRGTPSYEQYF. Here the CDR3 DNA reads TGCGCCAGCAGCTTGGGTCTTCGTGGGACGCCGTCCTACGAGCAGTACTTC.

This clonotype was detected ten times or more. J is TRBJ1-1 and V is TRBV5-1; weak D call: TRBD1 (5 bases). The V gene lost 4 bases and the J gene lost 1 base, with 17 bases spanning the gap. This CDR3 contains 16 residues. The V gene's germline CDR1 is SGHRS and CDR2 YFSETQ. CDR3 in DNA: TGCGCCAGCAGCGGGGGGAGTCAGCCTCGGAACACTGAAGCTTTCTTT. Translation gives CASSGGSQPRNTEAFF.

In its sample, this clonotype was seen many times. The genes are TRBV5-1 and TRBJ1-6, with D possibly matching TRBD1 (5 bases). V dropped 0 bases and J dropped 16 bases, with 23 bases sitting between them. The CDR3 covers 16 residues. Germline values: CDR1 SGHRS, CDR2 YFSETQ. In DNA form, the CDR3 reads TGCGCCAGCAGCTTGGGAGACAGAACGGAAGTGGGGAATCTCCACTTT. This gives the protein CASSLGDRTEVGNLHF.

This clonotype was counted only a few times. The chain joins TRBV6-2 or TRBV6-3 to TRBJ2-3; 9 nucleotides match TRBD2. Per the germline V gene, CDR1 is MNHEY and CDR2 is SVGEGT. The ends lost 4 bases at V and 4 bases at J; junction bases unmatched: 9. The CDR3 consists of 16 residues. CDR3 protein: CASSFPGLARPDTQYF. In DNA, the CDR3 is TGTGCCAGCAGTTTTCCGGGACTAGCTAGGCCAGATACGCAGTATTTT.

This clonotype was seen a single time. This chain uses TRBV10-3 with TRBJ2-1, with 13 bases identical to TRBD2. The CDR3 has 17 residues. Unmatched junction bases numbered 11, after V lost 6 bases and J lost 6 bases. Looked up from germline, CDR1 is ENHRY and CDR2 is SYGVKD. CDR3 coding DNA: TGTGCCATCAGCCGACTAGCGGGGGGCCTGGATTCCAATGAGCAGTTCTTC. It codes for CAISRLAGGLDSNEQFF.

The chain recombines TRBV5-1 with TRBJ2-7; 9 bases line up with TRBD1. Germline CDR1 SGHRS, CDR2 YFSETQ. V was pared by 1 base and J by 0 bases, with 8 bases of the junction left unmatched. The CDR3 sequence is 17 residues long. The DNA for the CDR3 is TGCGCCAGCAGCTTGAGGTCATGGACAGGGGACTCCTACGAGCAGTACTTC. This sequence encodes CASSLRSWTGDSYEQYF.

This clonotype was seen only a few times. The chain has TRBV25-1 and TRBJ2-1; D perhaps matches TRBD2 (6 bases). The CDR3 totals 14 residues. Trimming removed 3 bases at V and 5 bases at J, with 11 bases between. Per germline, CDR1 MGHDK and CDR2 SYGVNS. The CDR3 spells CASSDTGVDNEQFF. CDR3 DNA sequence: TGTGCCAGCAGTGATACGGGAGTGGACAATGAGCAGTTCTTC.

This clonotype appeared many times. The rearrangement links TRBV12-5 to TRBJ1-1, with no clear D. Germline V gene lookup returns CDR1 LGHNT and CDR2 FRNRAP. The CDR3 runs 13 residues. V shed 7 bases and J shed 5 bases, with 14 bases lying between them. The CDR3 here is CASALTTGTEAFF. In DNA, the CDR3 is TGTGCTAGTGCCTTGACGACGGGGACTGAAGCTTTCTTT.

J is TRBJ2-1 and V is TRBV7-8; TRBD1 matches at 10 bases. In germline, CDR1 is SGHVS, CDR2 FQNEAQ. This CDR3 region has 16 residues. V gave up 8 bases and J gave up 4 bases; unmatched junction bases: 11. This chain's CDR3 is CASLFGRTGGYNEQFF. The CDR3 DNA reads as TGTGCCAGCCTATTTGGGCGGACAGGGGGTTACAATGAGCAGTTCTTC.

This chain's CDR3 is CASSQGGQAGVYGYTF. The DNA for the CDR3 is TGTGCCAGCAGCCAAGGTGGGCAGGCGGGCGTTTATGGCTACACCTTC. The chain has TRBV4-2 and TRBJ1-2; no clear D gene. Germline values: CDR1 LGHNA, CDR2 YNFKEQ. Trimming removed 1 base at V and 5 bases at J, with 17 bases between. The CDR3 has 16 residues.

Only a few counts were recorded for this clonotype. The J gene is TRBJ2-5, the V gene TRBV20-1; 9 bases map to TRBD2. The ends lost 1 base at V and 5 bases at J; junction bases unmatched: 5. The CDR3 is 14 residues long. The germline gives CDR1 DFQATT, CDR2 SNEGSKA (reference sequence). For the CDR3, the DNA is TGCAGTGCTAGAGTTCCTAGCGGGGCGGAGACCCAGTACTTC. Amino acid sequence: CSARVPSGAETQYF.

Many counts were recorded for this clonotype. The chain carries TRBV29-1 and TRBJ2-2; D could derive from TRBD1 or TRBD2 (5 bases each). Germline V gene sequence: CDR1 SQVTM, CDR2 ANQGSEA. Trimming took off 4 bases at V and 4 bases at J, with 10 bases between the two ends. This CDR3 has 13 amino acids. CDR3 loop: CSVGAGSTGELFF. The CDR3 DNA sequence: TGCAGCGTTGGGGCAGGGAGCACCGGGGAGCTGTTTTTT.

This clonotype showed up just a few times. The chain links TRBV10-2 to TRBJ2-5, with 7 bases fitting TRBD2. CDR3 size: 13 residues. Germline loops: CDR1 WSHSY, CDR2 SAAADI. The ends lost 4 bases at V and 4 bases at J; junction bases unmatched: 3. The CDR3 region is CASSAAGVETQYF. The CDR3 coding sequence is TGCGCCAGCAGTGCGGCGGGAGTAGAGACCCAGTACTTC.

This clonotype came up a few times. The genes are TRBV5-1 and TRBJ2-3, with D perhaps being TRBD1 or TRBD2 (5 bases each). The CDR3 loop spans 18 amino acids. The germline V gene has CDR1 SGHRS and CDR2 YFSETQ. The V end lost 1 base, the J end lost 0 bases, and 18 bases lay between the germline ends. The CDR3 coding sequence is TGCGCCAGCAGCTTGAAAGGTCCGGGACCCCTAAGCACAGATACGCAGTATTTT. This sequence encodes CASSLKGPGPLSTDTQYF. The full variable domain, its missing parts supplied by reference TRBV5-1 and TRBJ2-3, is KAGVTQTPRYLIKTRGQQVTLSCSPISGHRSVSWYQQTPGQGLQFLFEYFSETQRNKGNFPGRFSGRQFSNSRSEMNVSTLELGDSALYLCASSLKGPGPLSTDTQYFGPGTRLTVL.

The chain is built from TRBV20-1 and TRBJ1-1, with a tentative D call TRBD1 (5 bases). Trimming removed 0 bases at V and 6 bases at J, with 17 bases between. From germline, CDR1 is DFQATT and CDR2 SNEGSKA (reference sequence). The CDR3 contains 15 residues. The CDR3 nucleotides read TGCAGTGCTAGAGATGGCAGTGGGGGTAGCGCTGAAGCTTTCTTT. Translation gives CSARDGSGGSAEAFF.

This clonotype has a count of ten or more. The chain employs TRBV12-3 or TRBV12-4 and TRBJ1-5; D is ambiguous. Trimming removed 6 bases from V and 6 bases from J, with 6 bases in between. The CDR3 loop spans 11 amino acids. The CDR3 DNA reads as TGTGCCAGCAGCGGCGGTCAGCCCCAGCATTTT. It encodes CASSGGQPQHF.